This T cell receptor beta chain was sequenced in a study of identical twins. A single record per CDR3 protein comes from TCRdb applying MiXCR to the 5' RACE reads. The repertoire holds about 470,000 distinct CDR3 sequences, with about 24% as singletons. The CDR3 runs 14 residues. V gave up 3 bases and J gave up 3 bases, with 9 bases separating them. The sample was also reused in another study, on T cells expressing NK-cell markers. From that report: Each TCR beta repertoire originated in sorted T cells that were CD3+CD56+NKG2C+, CD3+CD56+NKG2C- or CD3+CD56-NKG2C+. For over five donors, the dominant NKG2C+ clonotypes made up about 1.0-7.0% of their CD8+ T cells. In four donors, these clonotypes also led the CD3+CD56-NKG2C+ fraction. Clarity on HCMV specificity was lacking for the expanded NKG2C+ T cell clones.

The V gene is TRBV12-3 or TRBV12-4, the J gene TRBJ1-5, with no clear D. Sequenced sample: CD4+ T cells sorted from blood. This TCR came from a young woman in good health. DNA of the CDR3: TGTGCCAGCAGTTTCACGGGTAACAATCAGCCCCAGCATTTT. This sequence encodes CASSFTGNNQPQHF.